This record covers a single T cell receptor (beta chain). Its antigen is not known. This specimen belongs to a study of shared clonotypes between healthy human individuals. CD45RO-negative, CCR7-positively selected cells formed the naive CD8 fraction, excluding terminally differentiated effector memory CD45RA+ cells. Nashville, Tennessee was home to all donors, who were Caucasian adults. Study-wide results and caveats: Despite large depth, sorted-subset datasets appeared incompletely sequenced.

Repertoires were generated with immunoSEQ multiplex PCR, while TCRdb's copy carries only in-frame clones and drops some. The sample includes around 580,000 clones, 95% to 98% seen only once; the top ten take approximately 0.33%. The germline CDR1 and CDR2 sequences are SGHRS and YFSETQ. The CDR3 totals 16 residues. With 1 base removed from V and 0 bases from J, the gap between germline ends came to 11 bases. The chain is built from TRBV5-1 and TRBJ2-1; tentatively, D is TRBD2 (6 bases). The sequence was obtained from a man aged 25 to 40 in good health. Sequencing used naive CD8+ T cells sorted from blood. The CDR3 DNA sequence: TGCGCCAGCAGCTTGAGGGTAGCGGACTCCTACAATGAGCAGTTCTTC. Translation: CASSLRVADSYNEQFF.